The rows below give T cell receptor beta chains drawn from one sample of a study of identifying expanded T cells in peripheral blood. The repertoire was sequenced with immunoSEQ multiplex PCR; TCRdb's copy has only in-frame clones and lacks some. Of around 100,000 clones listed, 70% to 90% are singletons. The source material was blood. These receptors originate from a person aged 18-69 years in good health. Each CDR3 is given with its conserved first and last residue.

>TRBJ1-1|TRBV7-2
CASSLIGQSNTEAFF
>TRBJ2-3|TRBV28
CASSIALADTQYF
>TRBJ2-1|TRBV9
CASSVAGGPRNEQFF
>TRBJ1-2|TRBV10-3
CAISSGLIYGYTF
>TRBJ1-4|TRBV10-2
CASSDFEKLFF
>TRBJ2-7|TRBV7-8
CASSSDGTSYEQYF
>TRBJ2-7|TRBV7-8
CASSIPGTPYEQYF
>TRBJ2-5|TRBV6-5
CASSYSSETQYF
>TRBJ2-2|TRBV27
CASSRPQYTAGELFF
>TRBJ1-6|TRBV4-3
CASSQTGFDNSPLHF
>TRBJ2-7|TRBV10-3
CAISAGARGSYEQYF
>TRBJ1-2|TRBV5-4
CASSRITGVIYGYTF
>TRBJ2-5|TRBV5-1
CASSLTGLGVQETQYF
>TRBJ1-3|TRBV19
CASSIPDSPYGNTIYF
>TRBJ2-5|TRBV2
CASSEGRVLETQYF
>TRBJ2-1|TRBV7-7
CASSLEGGGYNEQFF
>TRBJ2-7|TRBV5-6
CASSPTGPSYEQYF
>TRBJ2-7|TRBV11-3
CASSSPDRGKDEQYF
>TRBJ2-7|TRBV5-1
CASSRPGLSYEQYF
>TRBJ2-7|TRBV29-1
CSVVGGRREQYF
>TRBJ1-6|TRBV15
CATSRDRADNSPLHF
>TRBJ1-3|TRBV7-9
CASSPLGPSGNTIYF
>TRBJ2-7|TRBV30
CAWSVVTSGENF
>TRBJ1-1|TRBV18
CASSLANTEAFF
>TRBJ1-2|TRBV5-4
CASSHPNRQGLYGYTF
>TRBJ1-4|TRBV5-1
CASSPDSLTWEKLFF
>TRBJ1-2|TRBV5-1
CASSPPDRGGGYTF
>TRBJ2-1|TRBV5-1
CASSSTGGSYNEQFF
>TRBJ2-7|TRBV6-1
CASNPTGSLYEQYF
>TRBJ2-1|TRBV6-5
CASSYLSNNEQFF
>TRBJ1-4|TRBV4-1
CASSLTTNEKLFF
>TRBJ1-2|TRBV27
CASSLGARGGYTF
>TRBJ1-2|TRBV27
CASSSVRTAAGGYTF
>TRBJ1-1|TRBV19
CASSISDGGTEAFF
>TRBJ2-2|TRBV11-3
CASSLVVHPSTGELFF
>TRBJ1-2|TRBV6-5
CASRRVGPARGGYTF
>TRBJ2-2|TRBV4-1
CASSQAPVPISNTGELFF
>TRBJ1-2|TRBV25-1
CASSEDGNNYGYTF
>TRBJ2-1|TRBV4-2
CASSQEYQRGLWNEQFF
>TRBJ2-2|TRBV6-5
CASSYSGNTGELFF
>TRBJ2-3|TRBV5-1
CASTTGEEKDPRDTQYF
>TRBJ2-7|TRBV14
CASSQDREKQYF
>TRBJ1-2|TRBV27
CASSPLAGKYGYTF
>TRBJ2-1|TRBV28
CASSLGGIYNEQFF
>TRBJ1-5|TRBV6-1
CASSSARVSGQPQHF
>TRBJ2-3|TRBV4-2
CASSQVYGDITDTQYF
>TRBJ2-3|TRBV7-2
CASSLGLGSRVDTQYF
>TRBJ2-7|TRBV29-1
CSVEQGAPYEQYF
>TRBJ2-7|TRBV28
CASSFVAPSRYEQYF
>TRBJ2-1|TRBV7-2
CASTARDRAYNEQFF
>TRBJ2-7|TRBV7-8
CASSIDRTLYEQYF
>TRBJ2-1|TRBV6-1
CASSDRETYNEQFF
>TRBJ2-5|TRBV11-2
CASSFTGGPRETQYF
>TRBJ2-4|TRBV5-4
CASSPHPLGRVTQNIQYF
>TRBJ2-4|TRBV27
CASSRNSEGIQYF